This T cell receptor (beta chain) was profiled in a study of CD8 T cells in Susac syndrome. Germline V gene sequence: CDR1 LNHNV, CDR2 YYDKDF (reference sequence). This CDR3 has 15 residues. With 1 base removed from V and 4 bases from J, the gap between germline ends came to 13 bases. With random hexamers, reverse transcription was performed on about 0.5 to 1 ug of RNA. One entry per CDR3 protein, called by TCRdb with MiXCR from the immunoSEQ multiplex PCR reads. The sample carries around 170,000 distinct CDR3 sequences, about 95% recorded once. Sequencing input: CD8+ T cells from PBMCs. The chain links TRBV15 to TRBJ1-2; D not resolved. The TCR sequence derives from a human donor with multiple sclerosis. The CDR3 region has the DNA TGTGCCACCAGCAGAGTGCAGCTAGACCCCTATGGCTACACCTTC. The encoded protein is CATSRVQLDPYGYTF.